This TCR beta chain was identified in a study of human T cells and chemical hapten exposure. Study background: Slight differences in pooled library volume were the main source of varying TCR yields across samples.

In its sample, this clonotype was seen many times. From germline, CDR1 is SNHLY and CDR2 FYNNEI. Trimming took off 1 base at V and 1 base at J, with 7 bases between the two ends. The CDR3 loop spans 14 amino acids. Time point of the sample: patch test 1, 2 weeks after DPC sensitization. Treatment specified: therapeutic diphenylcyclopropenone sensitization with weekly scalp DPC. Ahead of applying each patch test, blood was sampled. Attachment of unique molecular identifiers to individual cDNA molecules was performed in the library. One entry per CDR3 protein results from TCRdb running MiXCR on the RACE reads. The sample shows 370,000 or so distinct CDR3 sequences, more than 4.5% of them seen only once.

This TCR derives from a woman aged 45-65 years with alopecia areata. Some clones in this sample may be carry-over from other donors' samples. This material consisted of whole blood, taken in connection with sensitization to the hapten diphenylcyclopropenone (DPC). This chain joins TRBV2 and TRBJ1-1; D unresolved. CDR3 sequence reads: CASSEEGRNTEAFF. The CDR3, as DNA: TGTGCCAGCAGTGAAGAGGGTCGGAACACTGAAGCTTTCTTT.